These 23 T cell receptor beta chains were sequenced from one sample in a study of radiation and T cells in renal cell carcinoma. Time point here: blood 4 weeks post-SBRT, at nephrectomy. Treatment indicated: 15 Gy SBRT to primary tumor, nephrectomy 4 weeks later. Assay: immunoSEQ multiplex PCR; the TCRdb copy retains only in-frame clones and omits some. The sample has about 150,000 clones; roughly 90% are singletons. The specimen comprised blood, sampled from a patient whose treatment included radiotherapy and nephrectomy. Source of these receptors: a woman between 45 and 60 years old with renal cell carcinoma.

This sequence joins TRBV4-3 and TRBJ1-1, with D unclear. From germline, CDR1 is LGHNA and CDR2 YSLEER. Trimming took off 3 bases at V and 0 bases at J, with 8 bases between the two ends. The CDR3 has 14 residues. The CDR3 DNA sequence: TGCGCCAGCAGCCAGCGTCCTTTGAACACTGAAGCTTTCTTT. Protein: CASSQRPLNTEAFF.

This clone appeared a few times. This chain links TRBV6-1 with TRBJ1-1; D remains ambiguous. The CDR3 runs 13 residues. Germline V gives CDR1 MNHNS, CDR2 SASEGT. V lost 6 bases and J 5 bases, leaving 13 bases between the germline ends. The CDR3: CASRASGGTEAFF. The CDR3 coding sequence is TGTGCCAGCAGAGCTTCAGGCGGAACTGAAGCTTTCTTT.

CDR3 sequence reads: CATQLDSIYNEQFF. The DNA of the CDR3 is TGTGCCACCCAACTCGACAGTATCTACAATGAGCAGTTCTTC. The V call is TRBV25-1, the J call TRBJ2-1; tentatively, D is TRBD1 (5 bases). This CDR3 has 14 amino acids. The germline V and J ends were trimmed by 10 bases and 3 bases, with 16 bases remaining between them. Germline values: CDR1 MGHDK, CDR2 SYGVNS.

The gene calls are TRBV27 and TRBJ2-5, with 9 nucleotides matching TRBD1. The CDR3 covers 17 residues. Per germline, CDR1 MNHEY and CDR2 SMNVEV (reference sequence). V lost 5 bases and J lost 7; bases outside the gene matches: 17. CDR3 in amino acids: CASSPDRGDVLWGTQYF. CDR3 nucleotides: TGTGCCAGCAGTCCAGACAGGGGGGACGTTCTATGGGGGACCCAGTACTTC.

The V and J genes are TRBV6-5 and TRBJ2-5, with a possible D match to TRBD1 (6 bases). CDR1 and CDR2 from the germline V gene are MNHEY and SVGAGI. The CDR3 has 14 residues. V was clipped by 5 bases and J by 5 bases, with 15 bases between them. The CDR3 region has the DNA TGTGCCAGCAGTCGCGCAACAGGGTACGAGACCCAGTACTTC. It translates to CASSRATGYETQYF.

The chain combines TRBV18 with TRBJ2-4, with D tentatively TRBD1 (6 bases). This CDR3 spans 18 amino acids. The germline V gene has CDR1 KGHSH and CDR2 LQKENI. The V end lost 1 base, the J end lost 1 base, and 17 bases lay between the germline ends. CDR3 DNA: TGTGCCAGCTCACCACAGGGGACAAAAGAAGAGGCCAAAAACATTCAGTACTTC. The encoded protein is CASSPQGTKEEAKNIQYF. Full variable domain (missing parts from reference TRBV18 and TRBJ2-4): NAGVMQNPRHLVRRRGQEARLRCSPMKGHSHVYWYRQLPEEGLKFMVYLQKENIIDESGMPKERFSAEFPKEGPSILRIQQVVRGDSAAYFCASSPQGTKEEAKNIQYFGAGTRLSVL.

The chain is built from TRBV2 and TRBJ2-2; 12 bases agree with TRBD1. Germline CDR1 reads SNHLY; CDR2 reads FYNNEI. This CDR3 comprises 14 residues. The junction had 2 bases not matched to a gene; V was cut back by 6 bases and J by 6 bases. In nucleotides, the CDR3 is TGTGCCAGCAGCGGGACAGGGGGCTCCGGGGAGCTGTTTTTT. Protein: CASSGTGGSGELFF.

In its sample, this clone was seen a few times. The V gene is TRBV7-9, the J gene TRBJ2-1; D unclear. CDR3 length: 13 amino acids. The germline V and J ends were trimmed by 1 base and 5 bases, with 6 bases remaining between them. The germline gives CDR1 SEHNR, CDR2 FQNEAQ (reference sequence). CDR3 protein: CASSLVAHNEQFF. CDR3 sequence (DNA): TGTGCCAGCAGCTTAGTTGCCCACAATGAGCAGTTCTTC.

V and J are TRBV5-1 and TRBJ2-3; D gene unclear. This CDR3 spans 15 amino acids. Germline CDR1 and CDR2: SGHRS and YFSETQ. V gave up 3 bases and J gave up 4 bases, with 15 bases separating them. The CDR3 bases are TGCGCCAGCAGCTCGGCCCTGGGCCCGGCAGATACGCAGTATTTT. Protein: CASSSALGPADTQYF.

The J gene is TRBJ2-7, the V gene TRBV6-1, with D possibly TRBD1 on 5 matching bases. The ends were cut back, 8 bases at V and 4 bases at J, with 12 bases in the middle. CDR1 MNHNS and CDR2 SASEGT come from the germline V gene. The CDR3 runs to 12 residues. The CDR3 region has the DNA TGTGCCAGCTACTTTCAGGGATACGAGCAGTACTTC. Amino acids: CASYFQGYEQYF.

The chain links TRBV4-2 to TRBJ1-2; no reliable D call. CDR1 and CDR2 (germline): LGHNA, YNFKEQ. Trimming cost V 2 bases and J 6 bases, with 10 bases left between them. CDR3 length equals 13 residues. DNA for the CDR3: TGTGCCAGCAGCCAAACGGGCGCGAATGGCTACACCTTC. Its protein product is CASSQTGANGYTF.

The chain carries TRBV6-6 and TRBJ2-5; 8 bases fit TRBD1. Germline values: CDR1 MNHNY, CDR2 SVGAGI (reference sequence). J was trimmed by 3 bases and V by 7 bases; bases with no gene match: 4. There are 13 residues in the CDR3. The chain's CDR3 is CASIETGEETQYF. The CDR3 nucleotides are TGTGCCAGCATCGAGACAGGGGAAGAGACCCAGTACTTC.

The CDR3 nucleotides read TGTGCCAGCAGCGTCTCCGTCTACGAGCAGTACTTC. Translated, it gives CASSVSVYEQYF. V usage is TRBV28 and J usage is TRBJ2-7; no clear D. Germline assignment: CDR1 MDHEN and CDR2 SYDVKM. CDR3 length: 12 amino acids. Trimming cost V 6 bases and J 3 bases, with 9 bases left between them. The variable domain in full, with the rest retrieved from reference TRBV28 and TRBJ2-7, is DVKVTQSSRYLVKRTGEKVFLECVQDMDHENMFWYRQDPGLGLRLIYFSYDVKMKEKGDIPEGYSVSREKKERFSLILESASTNQTSMYLCASSVSVYEQYFGPGTRLTVT.

This clone was seen just once. This rearrangement joins TRBV4-3 to TRBJ2-3, with 9 bases that match TRBD2. CDR1 is LGHNA, CDR2 YSLEER, per germline. The V gene end was trimmed by 3 bases and the J gene end by 5 bases; junction bases not matched to a gene: 6. This CDR3 comprises 15 residues. The CDR3, as DNA: TGCGCCAGCAGCCAGTTAGCGGGAGTTAGAGATACGCAGTATTTT. Protein sequence: CASSQLAGVRDTQYF.

The CDR3 DNA sequence: TGTGCCAGCAGCAAAGCGCGCCAGGGAAATAATGAAAAACTGTTTTTT. This sequence encodes CASSKARQGNNEKLFF. This chain links TRBV21-1 with TRBJ1-4; the D call in the table, TRBD1, was not verified against the DNA. TRBV21-1 constitutes a pseudogene. The CDR3 has 16 amino acids.

This clone showed up just a few times. The CDR3 here is CASSSGRRNEKLFF. The DNA for the CDR3 is TGTGCCAGCAGCTCGGGACGGCGTAATGAAAAACTGTTTTTT. The chain joins TRBV7-6 to TRBJ1-4, with D perhaps TRBD1 (5 bases). Germline CDR1 reads SGHVS; CDR2 reads FNYEAQ. V shed 4 bases and J shed 4 bases, with 10 bases lying between them. The CDR3 runs to 14 residues.

V and J are TRBV25-1 and TRBJ2-2; D might be TRBD2 (5 bases). This CDR3 contains 14 residues. CDR1 and CDR2 from the germline V gene are MGHDK and SYGVNS. V was pared by 5 bases and J by 5 bases, with 12 bases between. The CDR3 is CASSPRTGTGELFF. The CDR3 bases are TGTGCCAGCAGTCCTCGGACTGGGACCGGGGAGCTGTTTTTT. Drawing the rest from reference TRBV25-1 and TRBJ2-2, the complete variable domain is EADIYQTPRYLVIGTGKKITLECSQTMGHDKMYWYQQDPGMELHLIHYSYGVNSTEKGDLSSESTVSRIRTEHFPLTLESARPSHTSQYLCASSPRTGTGELFFGEGSRLTVL.

J is TRBJ2-3 and V is TRBV18; no clear D gene. The CDR3 has 15 amino acids. Germline V gene sequence: CDR1 KGHSH, CDR2 LQKENI. V was clipped by 0 bases and J by 1 base, with 8 bases between them. CDR3 nucleotides: TGTGCCAGCTCACCACCGACGAGCGGCACAGATACGCAGTATTTT. This sequence encodes CASSPPTSGTDTQYF.

The rearrangement joins TRBV28 to TRBJ1-6; D unclear. The germline CDR1 and CDR2 sequences are MDHEN and SYDVKM. The CDR3 sequence is 15 residues long. V was clipped by 2 bases and J by 7 bases, with 12 bases between them. The CDR3 loop is CASSLAPRRNSPLHF. Here the CDR3 DNA reads TGTGCCAGCAGTTTAGCTCCCAGGCGAAATTCACCCCTCCACTTT.

This rearrangement joins TRBV29-1 to TRBJ1-1; D remains ambiguous. The germline gives CDR1 SQVTM, CDR2 ANQGSEA. The V and J ends lost 4 bases and 1 base respectively, with 13 bases between them. The CDR3 is 14 amino acids. The CDR3 DNA reads as TGCAGCGTTGCGGAGCCGGGTTCGAACACTGAAGCTTTCTTT. This translates into CSVAEPGSNTEAFF.

This chain links TRBV6-5 with TRBJ2-5; D not certain. CDR1 is MNHEY and CDR2 is SVGAGI in the germline V gene. This CDR3 comprises 14 residues. Trimming pared 0 bases from V and 2 bases from J, leaving 7 bases between. Written as DNA, the CDR3 is TGTGCCAGCAGTTACTCCCTATCACAAGAGACCCAGTACTTC. Translation gives CASSYSLSQETQYF.

The sample holds a few counts of this clone. V usage is TRBV12-2 and J usage is TRBJ1-6. TRBV12-2 is an annotated pseudogene. The CDR3 has 15 amino acids. The CDR3 loop is CASRLAEGDNSPLHF. In DNA form, the CDR3 reads TGTGCAAGTCGCTTAGCGGAGGGAGATAATTCACCCCTCCACTTT.

This clone turned up a few times. The rearrangement uses TRBV5-4 and TRBJ2-2; 10 bases are shared with TRBD1. V lost 5 bases to trimming and J lost 5 bases; unmatched junction nucleotides: 3. This CDR3 is 14 amino acids long. CDR1 is SGHNT and CDR2 is YYREEE in the germline V gene (reference sequence). In DNA form, the CDR3 reads TGTGCCAGCAGATGGGGACAGGGGACCGGGGAGCTGTTTTTT. It specifies CASRWGQGTGELFF.